A selection of T cell receptor beta chains follows, all from one sample in a study of human T cells and chemical hapten exposure. TCRdb independently ran MiXCR on the RACE reads; one entry per CDR3 protein. In the table there are approximately 50,000 distinct CDR3 sequences, 11% of which are singletons. The sample consisted of whole blood, taken in connection with sensitization to the hapten diphenylcyclopropenone (DPC). The receptor source for this set is a middle-aged woman with alopecia areata. Some clones in this sample may be carry-over from other donors' samples. Both conserved end residues are part of each CDR3. Fields, in order: D gene, J gene, V gene, clone size, CDR3 DNA, CDR3 protein. A D gene is named only where the DNA matches it firmly. Clone size is given for some rows only: seen once, a few or many times, or a class if the clone is expanded.

>TRBD1|TRBJ1-6|TRBV3-1|few
TGTGCCAGCAGCCAAACAGGGGGCGGAAGCTCCTATAATTCACCCCTCCACTTT
CASSQTGGGSSYNSPLHF
>TRBD1|TRBJ1-4|TRBV20-1|NA
TGCAGTGCTAGGGTGACAGGGGGCAGTAATGAAAAACTGTTTTTT
CSARVTGGSNEKLFF
>NA|TRBJ2-7|TRBV20-1|NA
TGCAGTGCGCCTACAGGTCCCTACGAGCAGTACTTC
CSAPTGPYEQYF
>NA|TRBJ2-3|TRBV28|few
TGTGCCAGCAGACAGGACAGTCCCACAGATACGCAGTATTTT
CASRQDSPTDTQYF
>NA|TRBJ1-4|TRBV28|few
TGTGCCAGCAGAGGGGCGCAGTCCGGTGAAAAACTGTTTTTT
CASRGAQSGEKLFF
>TRBD1|TRBJ2-3|TRBV20-1|NA
TGCAGTGCTCAGAGGAGCCGGCAGGGGGTCACAGATACGCAGTATTTT
CSAQRSRQGVTDTQYF
>NA|TRBJ2-3|TRBV6-6|NA
TGTGCCAGCAGTTTGAGCGGGTTCCCGGGGACAGATACGCAGTATTTT
CASSLSGFPGTDTQYF
>NA|TRBJ2-7|TRBV7-2|many
TGTGCCAGCAGGGATACCTACGAGCAGTACTTC
CASRDTYEQYF
>NA|TRBJ2-7|TRBV3-1|NA
TGTGCCAGCAGCCAAGTCGGGGGTAATCGGGCCTACGAGCAGTACTTC
CASSQVGGNRAYEQYF
>NA|TRBJ2-1|TRBV29-1|few
TGCAGCGTTGAAGGAGGGGAGCAGTTCTTC
CSVEGGEQFF
>NA|TRBJ2-5|TRBV21-1|many
TGTGCCAGCAGCACGGGACGGGCGCAAGAGACCCAGTACTTC
CASSTGRAQETQYF
>TRBD1|TRBJ2-2|TRBV15|once
TGTGCCACCACCTGGGACAGGAAGACCGGGGAGCTGTTTTTT
CATTWDRKTGELFF
>NA|TRBJ1-2|TRBV11-3|many
TGTGCCAGCAGCTGGGGGACGGCAGACTATGGCTACACCTTC
CASSWGTADYGYTF
>TRBD1|TRBJ2-7|TRBV7-2|many
TGTGCCAGCAGCCGGGGGACAGGCCCCTACGAGCAGTACTTC
CASSRGTGPYEQYF
>TRBD2|TRBJ2-5|TRBV12-3/TRBV12-4|NA
TGTGCCAGCAGCCAAGTCTCGAGCGGGGAGTACCAAGAGACCCAGTACTTC
CASSQVSSGEYQETQYF
>TRBD1|TRBJ1-2|TRBV11-2|many
TGTGCCAGCAGTAGTACAACCCAGGGGGCGCCCCGGTATGGCTACACCTTC
CASSSTTQGAPRYGYTF
>NA|TRBJ2-2|TRBV6-6|few
TGTGCCAGCAGTTTGGGGCGGATGAACACCGGGGAGCTGTTTTTT
CASSLGRMNTGELFF
>TRBD1|TRBJ2-1|TRBV6-2/TRBV6-3|NA
TGTGCCAGCAGTTATCCCGGGACAGTGGTCTACAATGAGCAGTTCTTC
CASSYPGTVVYNEQFF
>NA|TRBJ1-1|TRBV6-5|many
TGTGCCAGCAGTTACGCCAGGGGCACTGAAGCTTTCTTT
CASSYARGTEAFF
>NA|TRBJ2-2|TRBV6-2/TRBV6-3|NA
TGTGCCAGCAGTTACGGGCTAGCGATAACCGGGGAGCTGTTTTTT
CASSYGLAITGELFF
>TRBD1|TRBJ1-1|TRBV3-1|few
TGTGCCAGCAGCCGCCGGGACAGTAACACTGAAGCTTTCTTT
CASSRRDSNTEAFF
>TRBD2|TRBJ2-5|TRBV7-2|few
TGTGCCAGCAGCTTAGGACGGGGGGGCCTAGAAGAGACCCAGTACTTC
CASSLGRGGLEETQYF
>NA|TRBJ2-1|TRBV6-2/TRBV6-3|many
TGTGCCAGCAGTTCCCCTGAAAATGAGCAGTTCTTC
CASSSPENEQFF
>NA|TRBJ1-6|TRBV5-4|many
TGTGCCAGCAGCTTGGGTGATTCACCCCTCCACTTT
CASSLGDSPLHF
>TRBD2|TRBJ2-3|TRBV24-1|NA
TGTGCCACCAGTGATTTAACTAGCGGGAGCACAGATACGCAGTATTTT
CATSDLTSGSTDTQYF
>NA|TRBJ1-2|TRBV6-5|NA
TGTGCCAGCAGTCGCGGTGGAACTAACTATGGCTACACCTTC
CASSRGGTNYGYTF
>NA|TRBJ2-7|TRBV20-1|many
TGCAGTGCCCGGGCCCCGGGATTAAGAGATTACGAGCAGTACTTC
CSARAPGLRDYEQYF
>NA|TRBJ2-7|TRBV29-1|NA
TGCAGCGTTGAAGACCCCAGGGGGAGGTACGAGCAGTACTTC
CSVEDPRGRYEQYF
>TRBD2|TRBJ2-1|TRBV6-2/TRBV6-3|many
TGTGCCAGCACCCCGTGGGCTAGCGGGAGTGTGTCCTACAATGAGCAGTTCTTC
CASTPWASGSVSYNEQFF
>TRBD1|TRBJ1-3|TRBV4-1|few
TGCGCCAGCAGCCAACTTCGGGACAGGGCAAACACCATATATTTT
CASSQLRDRANTIYF
>NA|TRBJ2-2|TRBV7-8|many
TGTGCCAGCAGCTTTAGGGCCACGAACACCGGGGAGCTGTTTTTT
CASSFRATNTGELFF
>TRBD1|TRBJ2-7|TRBV20-1|NA
TGCAGTGCTCGACCGGGACAGACTACCTACGAGCAGTACTTC
CSARPGQTTYEQYF
>NA|TRBJ1-2|TRBV27|few
TGTGCCACCTTACGGGGATCCGGCTATGGCTACACCTTC
CATLRGSGYGYTF
>NA|TRBJ2-7|TRBV5-6|once
TGTGCCAGCAGCCCGACAGGATTCACCTACGAGCAGTACTTC
CASSPTGFTYEQYF